The 4 T cell receptor beta chains listed next were all sequenced from one sample in a study of shared clonotypes between healthy human individuals. Clones were sequenced by immunoSEQ multiplex PCR, and TCRdb holds only the in-frame ones, with some missing. The sample records millions of clones, more than 80% being singletons. The sequencing sample was made of naive CD4+ T cells from PBMCs. Subset meaning: CD45RA+ positively selected. The receptors derive from a man younger than 30 in good health. Some clones in this sample may be carry-over from other donors' samples.

This clone was counted a single time. The V call is TRBV6-6, the J call TRBJ2-4, with 7 bases matching TRBD2. Germline values: CDR1 MNHNY, CDR2 SVGAGI (reference sequence). The trim removed 4 bases at V and 5 bases at J, leaving 8 bases unmatched. The CDR3 is 15 amino acids. CDR3 region: CASSSPTSRENIQYF. The CDR3 nucleotides read TGTGCCAGCAGTTCCCCGACTAGCAGGGAAAACATTCAGTACTTC.

As concerns this clone: Other DNA sequences of this sample code for an identical CDR3. The chain joins TRBV7-6 to TRBJ2-7, with 11 bases lining up with TRBD2. This CDR3 has 15 residues. V trimming: 3 bases; J trimming: 2 bases; junction bases outside the gene matches: 3. Per germline, CDR1 SGHVS and CDR2 FNYEAQ. CDR3 sequence (DNA): TGTGCCAGCAGCTTGGGGACTAGCGGAACCTACGAGCAGTACTTC. Residues: CASSLGTSGTYEQYF.

This chain joins TRBV18 and TRBJ2-7, with D perhaps being TRBD1 or TRBD2 (6 bases each). The CDR3 covers 16 residues. CDR1 is KGHSH and CDR2 is LQKENI in the germline V gene. V gave up 1 base and J gave up 1 base, with 14 bases separating them. CDR3 residues: CASSPRGTQGSYEQYF. In nucleotides, the CDR3 is TGTGCCAGCTCACCACGAGGGACTCAGGGGTCCTACGAGCAGTACTTC.

The chain recombines TRBV5-1 with TRBJ1-1; D not certain. The germline gives CDR1 SGHRS, CDR2 YFSETQ. CDR3 length: 17 amino acids. Trimming cost V 1 base and J 0 bases, with 16 bases left between them. CDR3 nucleotide sequence: TGCGCCAGCAGCTTGATTCCCCACGGATACATGAACACTGAAGCTTTCTTT. It translates to CASSLIPHGYMNTEAFF.